These 21 T cell receptor beta chains were sequenced from one sample in a study of blood T cell repertoires in COVID-19. Profiling relied on immunoSEQ multiplex PCR, and the TCRdb table lists in-frame clones only, not all of them. This table holds about 140,000 clones, about four fifths found once. The sample consisted of peripheral blood. Receptors originate from a woman aged 60-75 years with acute or convalescent COVID-19.

This clone was seen a single time. V and J are TRBV11-2 and TRBJ2-5; TRBD2 agrees at 9 bases. With V trimmed by 1 base and J by 5 bases, 2 bases remained unmatched. Germline V gene data show CDR1 as SGHAT and CDR2 as FQNNGV. The CDR3 is made up of 14 amino acids. The CDR3 DNA follows: TGTGCCAGCAGCTTAGGGGCGGGAGGGGAGACCCAGTACTTC. It specifies CASSLGAGGETQYF.

The gene calls are TRBV5-1 and TRBJ2-7; 11 bases map to TRBD2. CDR1 SGHRS and CDR2 YFSETQ come from the germline V gene. CDR3 length: 16 amino acids. The trim removed 0 bases at V and 3 bases at J, leaving 5 bases unmatched. The CDR3 nucleotides read TGCGCCAGCAGCTTGGAGCCAACTAGCGGGAGCTACGAGCAGTACTTC. It specifies CASSLEPTSGSYEQYF.

This clone was picked up a small number of times. This sequence joins TRBV27 and TRBJ1-6; D is uncertain. V lost 1 base, J lost 6 bases, and 4 bases lay in between. Germline CDR1 is MNHEY and CDR2 is SMNVEV (reference sequence). The CDR3 loop spans 13 amino acids. The DNA for the CDR3 is TGTGCCAGCAGTTTATACAGTAATTCACCCCTCCACTTT. Translation: CASSLYSNSPLHF.

The chain couples TRBV5-1 to TRBJ2-1; 13 positions agree with TRBD2. This CDR3 has 15 residues. In germline, CDR1 is SGHRS, CDR2 YFSETQ. V was clipped by 2 bases and J by 15 bases; unmatched bases: 11. CDR3 amino acids: CASSLGTSGITRGFF. The DNA for the CDR3 is TGCGCCAGCAGCTTAGGGACTAGCGGGATAACAAGGGGGTTCTTC.

The rearrangement joins TRBV24-1 to TRBJ1-3, with D maybe TRBD1 (5 bases). The CDR3 totals 14 residues. Looked up from germline, CDR1 is KGHDR and CDR2 is SFDVKD. The V end lost 4 bases, the J end lost 3 bases, and 9 bases lay between the germline ends. CDR3 amino acids: CATSEAGIGNTIYF. DNA for the CDR3: TGTGCCACCAGTGAAGCAGGGATTGGAAACACCATATATTTT.

The DNA for the CDR3 is TGTGCCAGCAGCTTTTCGGGGGCGGGAGCAACTAATGAAAAACTGTTTTTT. It is translated as CASSFSGAGATNEKLFF. J is TRBJ1-4 and V is TRBV7-9; possibly TRBD1 for D (6 bases). V was trimmed by 3 bases and J by 0 bases, leaving 14 bases between them. The CDR3 spans 17 residues. Germline assignment: CDR1 SEHNR and CDR2 FQNEAQ (reference sequence). Filled out from reference TRBV7-9 and TRBJ1-4, the complete variable domain reads DTGVSQNPRHKITKRGQNVTFRCDPISEHNRLYWYRQTLGQGPEFLTYFQNEAQLEKSRLLSDRFSAERPKGSFSTLEIQRTEQGDSAMYLCASSFSGAGATNEKLFFGSGTQLSVL.

This clone has more than one count but fewer than ten. The chain is built from TRBV9 and TRBJ2-2, with 14 bases lining up with TRBD2. Trimming cost V 0 bases and J 3 bases; bases outside gene matches: 10. Germline V gene sequence: CDR1 SGDLS, CDR2 YYNGEE. The CDR3 contains 20 residues. In nucleotides, the CDR3 is TGTGCCAGCAGCGTAGCCCCCGGACTAGCGGGAGGACCGCACACCGGGGAGCTGTTTTTT. It translates to CASSVAPGLAGGPHTGELFF.

The chain couples TRBV4-3 to TRBJ1-3; possible D gene TRBD1, 5 bases. The V end was cut by 4 bases, the J end by 0 bases, with 13 bases between. Germline V lookup: CDR1 LGHNA, CDR2 YSLEER. The CDR3 loop spans 16 amino acids. CDR3 loop: CASSRDSGASGNTIYF. In DNA, the CDR3 is TGCGCCAGCAGCCGAGACAGTGGGGCCTCTGGAAACACCATATATTTT.

The chain has TRBV6-2 or TRBV6-3 and TRBJ2-7, with 7 bases aligning to TRBD2. From germline, CDR1 is MNHEY and CDR2 SVGEGT. With 2 bases clipped from V and 6 bases from J, the junction kept 7 bases outside the gene matches. The CDR3 has 14 amino acids. CDR3 nucleotide sequence: TGTGCCAGCAGTTACGCGGGAGCCACTTCCGAGCAGTACTTC. Its translation: CASSYAGATSEQYF.

J is TRBJ2-3 and V is TRBV4-3; 8 nucleotides align to TRBD2. The CDR3 contains 17 residues. V lost 4 bases to trimming and J lost 2 bases; unmatched junction nucleotides: 11. From germline, CDR1 is LGHNA and CDR2 YSLEER. The CDR3 loop reads CASSPDSGTRTTDTQYF. The CDR3, as DNA: TGCGCCAGCAGCCCAGACTCCGGGACTAGAACCACAGATACGCAGTATTTT.

V and J are TRBV21-1 and TRBJ1-3; the table's D call of TRBD1 was not tested on the DNA. TRBV21-1 is recorded as a pseudogene. This CDR3 is built from 16 residues. The CDR3 sequence is CASTGADSGSGNTIYF. The CDR3 region has the DNA TGTGCCAGCACTGGAGCGGACAGCGGATCTGGAAACACCATATATTTT.

The chain combines TRBV5-1 with TRBJ2-2; 7 bases align to TRBD2. Germline values: CDR1 SGHRS, CDR2 YFSETQ. CDR3 length equals 16 residues. V gave up 1 base and J gave up 1 base; unmatched junction bases: 4. The CDR3 is CASSLFGGRNTGELFF. The CDR3 DNA sequence: TGCGCCAGCAGCTTGTTTGGCGGGAGGAACACCGGGGAGCTGTTTTTT.

The chain links TRBV5-1 to TRBJ2-2, with D possibly being TRBD1 (6 bases). Germline CDR1 is SGHRS and CDR2 is YFSETQ. V was pared by 0 bases and J by 3 bases, with 6 bases between. The CDR3 is 14 amino acids. CDR3 DNA sequence: TGCGCCAGCAGCTTGGGACAGGACACCGGGGAGCTGTTTTTT. This encodes CASSLGQDTGELFF.

The chain joins TRBV11-2 to TRBJ2-7, with TRBD1 identical over 10 bases. This CDR3 region has 15 residues. The V and J ends lost 5 bases and 3 bases, in that order; junction bases with no gene match: 7. Germline assignment: CDR1 SGHAT and CDR2 FQNNGV. CDR3 DNA sequence: TGTGCCAGCAGCCCACTGGACAGGGGGGGCTACGAGCAGTACTTC. Its translation: CASSPLDRGGYEQYF. Drawing the rest from reference TRBV11-2 and TRBJ2-7, the complete variable domain is EAGVAQSPRYKIIEKRQSVAFWCNPISGHATLYWYQQILGQGPKLLIQFQNNGVVDDSQLPKDRFSAERLKGVDSTLKIQPAKLEDSAVYLCASSPLDRGGYEQYFGPGTRLTVT.

The chain carries TRBV6-5 and TRBJ2-7; D gene unclear. TRBJ2-4 matches the DNA end more closely, so the J call is doubtful. In germline, CDR1 is MNHEY, CDR2 SVGAGI. The CDR3 is 11 residues long. CDR3 loop: CASSHPDIQYF. The CDR3 DNA follows: TGTGCCAGCAGTCACCCAGACATTCAGTACTTC.

The chain couples TRBV5-1 to TRBJ2-5; 9 bases align to TRBD1. Germline CDR1 is SGHRS and CDR2 is YFSETQ. The CDR3 sequence is 14 residues long. The J segment lost 4 bases and the V segment lost 4 bases, leaving 5 bases of the junction unmatched. The CDR3 nucleotides are TGCGCCAGCAGCGCGACAGGGGGGGTAGAGACCCAGTACTTC. It encodes CASSATGGVETQYF.

The chain carries TRBV9 and TRBJ1-3; TRBD1 aligns across 9 bases. CDR3 length equals 16 residues. CDR1 is SGDLS, CDR2 YYNGEE, per germline. V dropped 0 bases and J dropped 4; count of bases not matched to a gene: 5. The CDR3 protein is CASSVDAGQGGNTIYF. The CDR3 bases are TGTGCCAGCAGCGTAGACGCGGGACAGGGCGGAAACACCATATATTTT. Using reference TRBV9 and TRBJ1-3 for the parts outside the CDR3, the full variable domain is DSGVTQTPKHLITATGQRVTLRCSPRSGDLSVYWYQQSLDQGLQFLIQYYNGEERAKGNILERFSAQQFPDLHSELNLSSLELGDSALYFCASSVDAGQGGNTIYFGEGSWLTVV.

The rearrangement uses TRBV11-2 and TRBJ2-7, with D unclear. The germline gives CDR1 SGHAT, CDR2 FQNNGV. The CDR3 is 13 residues long. Trimming cost V 0 bases and J 5 bases, with 8 bases left between them. The chain's CDR3 is CASSLEHLNEQYF. The CDR3 DNA sequence: TGTGCCAGCAGCTTAGAACATCTTAACGAGCAGTACTTC.

V gene TRBV6-4 combines with J gene TRBJ2-2; TRBD2 matches at 7 bases. Looked up from germline, CDR1 is MRHNA and CDR2 is SNTAGT. Trimming took 3 bases from V and 13 from J; bases not matched to a gene: 8. This CDR3 comprises 13 residues. Written as DNA, the CDR3 is TGTGCCAGCAGTGAAGGGTTCGCTAGCGGGCTGTTTTTT. This translates into CASSEGFASGLFF.

The CDR3: CATLDSYNSPLHF. The CDR3 nucleotides are TGTGCCACCTTGGACAGTTATAATTCACCCCTCCACTTT. V is TRBV28 and J is TRBJ1-6, with D perhaps matching TRBD1 (6 bases). The CDR3 length is 13 residues. The V end was cut by 10 bases, the J end by 4 bases, with 11 bases between. From germline, CDR1 is MDHEN and CDR2 SYDVKM.

This clone occurred once. V usage is TRBV5-1 and J usage is TRBJ2-5; 13 nucleotides agree with TRBD2. The CDR3 spans 17 residues. Germline V lookup: CDR1 SGHRS, CDR2 YFSETQ. V lost 4 bases, J lost 5 bases, and 11 bases stayed unmatched. CDR3 bases: TGCGCCAGCAGCCCGAGACTAGCGGGAGGACGAAGGGAGACCCAGTACTTC. It yields the protein CASSPRLAGGRRETQYF.